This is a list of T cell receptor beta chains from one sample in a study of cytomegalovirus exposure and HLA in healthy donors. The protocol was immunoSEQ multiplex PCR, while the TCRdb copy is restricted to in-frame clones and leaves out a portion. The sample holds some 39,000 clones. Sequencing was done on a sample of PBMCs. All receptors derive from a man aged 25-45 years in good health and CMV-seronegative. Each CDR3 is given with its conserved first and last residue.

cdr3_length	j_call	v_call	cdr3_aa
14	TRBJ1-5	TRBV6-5	CASSYRGGNQPQHF
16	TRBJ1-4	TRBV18	CASSLTGGRTNEKLFF
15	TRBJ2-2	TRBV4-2	CASSQETNTGGELFF
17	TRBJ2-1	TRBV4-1	CASSYIQAGGLYNEQFF
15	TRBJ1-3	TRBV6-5	CASSYSPGSGNTIYF
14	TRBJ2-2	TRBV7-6	CASSGGRSTGELFF
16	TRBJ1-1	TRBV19	CASSIDFSGMNTEAFF
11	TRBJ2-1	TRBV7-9	CASSRQGPMFF
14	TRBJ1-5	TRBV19	CASTSGTGVQPQHF
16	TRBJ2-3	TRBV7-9	CASSLTRTGGTDTQYF
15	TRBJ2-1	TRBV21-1	CASSKGGTGGNEQFF
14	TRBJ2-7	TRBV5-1	CASSETAHAYEQYF
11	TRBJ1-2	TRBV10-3	CAISEDRGYTF
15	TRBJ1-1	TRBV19	CASSLLLGSPTEAFF
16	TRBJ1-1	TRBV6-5	CASSYVFRQGNTEDFF
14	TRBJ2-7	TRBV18	CASSPLITTYEQYF
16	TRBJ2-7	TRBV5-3	CARSLAGTGGDYEQYF
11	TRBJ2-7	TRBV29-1	CSVAGVDEQYF
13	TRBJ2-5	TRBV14	CASSQEGGKTQYF
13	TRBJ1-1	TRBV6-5	CASIPGHRTEAFF
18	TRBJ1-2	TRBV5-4	CASSLEGQGSRISYGYTF
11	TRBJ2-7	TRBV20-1	CSASHQDEQYF
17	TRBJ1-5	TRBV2	CASSIGTGATSNQPQHF